This T cell receptor (beta chain) was sequenced in a study of Tregs in tolerant kidney transplant recipients. General observations from the study: Antigen-driven expansion was suggested because donor-specific Tregs expanded more than all Tregs in tolerant patients. No direct test of biological reproducibility was done here. Some patients' samples used different primers over time, so nucleotide sequences weren't comparable.

Related graft donors supplied nonmyeloablative bone marrow transplants, and mixed chimerism was transient. CD4+CD25+CD127- Tregs, CD4+CD25- non-Tregs, CD4 and CD8 cells were sorted. Trimming took off 8 bases at V and 0 bases at J, with 4 bases between the two ends. The germline CDR1 and CDR2 sequences are SNHLY and FYNNEI. The CDR3 is made up of 12 amino acids. This clone turned up a few times. Its antigen is still unknown. Measured with immunoSEQ multiplex PCR; TCRdb has only the in-frame clones, and not every one. Among 100,000 or so clones listed, roughly 93% were seen once. The sequenced sample was CD4+ T cells from blood (PBMCs), obtained 12 months after the transplant. This chain links TRBV2 with TRBJ1-4, with D unresolved. The TCR comes from a human patient who received a combined kidney and bone marrow transplant. Some T cells may arise from the graft donor. The CDR3 spells CASRATNEKLFF. The CDR3 DNA sequence: TGTGCCAGCCGAGCAACTAATGAAAAACTGTTTTTT.